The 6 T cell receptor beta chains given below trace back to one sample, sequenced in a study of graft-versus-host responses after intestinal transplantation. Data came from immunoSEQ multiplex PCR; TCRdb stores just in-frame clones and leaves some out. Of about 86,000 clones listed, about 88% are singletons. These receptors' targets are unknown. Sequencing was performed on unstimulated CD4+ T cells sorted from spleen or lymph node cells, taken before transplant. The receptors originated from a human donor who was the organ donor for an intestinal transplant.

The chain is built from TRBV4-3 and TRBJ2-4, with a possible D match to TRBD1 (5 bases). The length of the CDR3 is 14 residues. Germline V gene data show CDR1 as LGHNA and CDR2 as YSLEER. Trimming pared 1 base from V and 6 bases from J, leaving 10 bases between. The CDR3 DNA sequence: TGCGCCAGCAGCCAAGGAGGTCAGGGAAACATTCAGTACTTC. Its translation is CASSQGGQGNIQYF.

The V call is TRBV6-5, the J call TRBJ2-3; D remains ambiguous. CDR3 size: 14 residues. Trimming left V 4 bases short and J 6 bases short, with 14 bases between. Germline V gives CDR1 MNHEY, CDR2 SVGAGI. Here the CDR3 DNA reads TGTGCCAGCAGTTCCCCTTTGGGCAGGGATACGCAGTATTTT. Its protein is CASSSPLGRDTQYF.

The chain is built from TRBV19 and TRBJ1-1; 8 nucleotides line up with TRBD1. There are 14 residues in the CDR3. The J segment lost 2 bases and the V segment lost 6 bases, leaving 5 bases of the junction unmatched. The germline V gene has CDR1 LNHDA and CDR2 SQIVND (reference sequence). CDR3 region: CASSPGGPNTEAFF. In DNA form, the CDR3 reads TGTGCCAGTAGCCCAGGGGGCCCTAACACTGAAGCTTTCTTT.

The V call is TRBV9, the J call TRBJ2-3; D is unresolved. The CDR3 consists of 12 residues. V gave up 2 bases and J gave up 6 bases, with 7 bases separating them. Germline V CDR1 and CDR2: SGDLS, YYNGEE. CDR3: CASSVEVDTQYF. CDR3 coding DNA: TGTGCCAGCAGCGTTGAGGTTGATACGCAGTATTTT.

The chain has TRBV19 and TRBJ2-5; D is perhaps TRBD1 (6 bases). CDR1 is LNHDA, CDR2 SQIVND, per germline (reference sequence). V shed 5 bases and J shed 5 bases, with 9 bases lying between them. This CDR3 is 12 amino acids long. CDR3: CASSPQGETQYF. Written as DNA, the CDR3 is TGTGCCAGTAGTCCGCAGGGGGAGACCCAGTACTTC. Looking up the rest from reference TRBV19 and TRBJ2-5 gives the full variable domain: DGGITQSPKYLFRKEGQNVTLSCEQNLNHDAMYWYRQDPGQGLRLIYYSQIVNDFQKGDIAEGYSVSREKKESFPLTVTSAQKNPTAFYLCASSPQGETQYFGPGTRLLVL.

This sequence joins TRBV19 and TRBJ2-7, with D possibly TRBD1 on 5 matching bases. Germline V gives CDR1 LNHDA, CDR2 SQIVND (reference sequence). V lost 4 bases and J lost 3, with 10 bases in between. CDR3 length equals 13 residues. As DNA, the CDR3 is TGTGCCAGTAGTACCTGGGGCGGCTACGAGCAGTACTTC. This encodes CASSTWGGYEQYF.